Sequencing of this T cell receptor beta chain was carried out in a study of chemoradiotherapy in HPV16-positive cancers (dated by TCRdb to between 2020 and 2023). General notes on the study: Functional T-cell assays on cells from two HPV16-positive patients defined candidate HPV-specific T-cell clones and common TCR motifs. TCR repertoires from roughly 93 patients with HPV-related cancers were then used to track the candidate HPV-specific TCRs and motifs. The study set out to ask whether T-cell immunity against the HPV oncoproteins E6 and E7 changes over the course of chemoradiotherapy and whether that immunity affects survival.

Here is what the overall study found, with its caveats: Expansion of candidate HPV-specific clones and E7-related TCR motifs was observed in the tumor microenvironment during treatment, whereas no such expansion was observed for non-HPV-specific T cells. The functional definition of HPV-specific T cells came from only a couple of HPV16-positive patients, and the survival association was reported for HPV16-positive patients. In HPV16-positive patients, expansion of HPV-responsive T cells during chemoradiotherapy was associated with improved recurrence-free survival.

Comments on this clone: Its cognate antigen has yet to be identified. Base qualities were left out, and no much larger clone turns up one base away.

V was cut back by 2 bases and J by 2 bases, leaving a gap of 14 bases between them. The CDR3 has 16 amino acids, counting the end cysteine and phenylalanine. Only the CDR3 DNA is retained, 48 bases long and in frame from the first base. For CDR1 and CDR2, the germline V gene lists MDHEN and SYDVKM. The receptor library was made with the immunoSEQ multiplex PCR assay. Drawn from immuneACCESS, this table holds only the in-frame rearrangements with V and J called that TCRdb kept. Clones are partly lost; checked studies trace under half to an unresolved V gene and leave the rest unexplained. The sample contains 5,700 or so clones, roughly 71% of them found a single time. About 12% of the sample is taken by the ten largest. Because repertoires were sampled repeatedly during chemoradiotherapy, clonal expansion in the tumor microenvironment could be followed.

The sequence is built from TRBV28 and TRBJ2-3; matching of 6 bases hints at TRBD2 as the D gene. This TCR was recovered from a human donor with HPV-associated anogenital cancer. Here the sequenced sample was tumor tissue, taken from a patient who underwent chemoradiotherapy. The nucleotides read TGTGCCAGCAGTTTAAACTTCGGGAGCCTCACAGATACGCAGTATTTT. This gives the protein CASSLNFGSLTDTQYF.